These T cell receptor beta chains were read from a single sample in a study of regulatory T cells in long-lasting Graves disease. TCRdb re-called the multiplex PCR reads with MiXCR, one entry per CDR3 protein. The sample lists about 530,000 distinct CDR3 sequences, about 16% seen once, with 20% to 25% in the top ten. The same data also contributed to another study, on T cells in Graves' hyperthyroidism and ophthalmopathy.

This material consisted of peripheral blood mononuclear cells (PBMCs), taken at new diagnosis, from a patient treated with antithyroid drugs. These receptors were taken from a woman aged 35-65 years with Graves disease. Both conserved end residues are trimmed from each CDR3. Clone size, where shown, is once, few, many, or a class for clones that have expanded.

V gene	clone size	J gene	CDR3 protein
TRBV11-2	NA	TRBJ2-2	ASSPQGRAGELF
TRBV4-2	NA	TRBJ2-7	ASSQESQLGLYEQY
TRBV2	few	TRBJ1-1	ASGLGMNTEAF
TRBV7-3	NA	TRBJ1-1	ASSLDQATSKTF
TRBV5-1	many	TRBJ1-2	ASSPQGVDYGYT
TRBV20-1	many	TRBJ2-1	SARDVARPV
TRBV6-5	many	TRBJ2-7	ASSYSSRGLWDYEQY
TRBV28	NA	TRBJ1-5	ASRSLNPWDAHSNQPQH
TRBV25-1	few	TRBJ1-4	ASSGDRGEKLF
TRBV6-1	many	TRBJ1-5	ASSSTGVQPQH
TRBV12-3/TRBV12-4	many	TRBJ1-2	ASSFGDRVRYGYT
TRBV11-3	NA	TRBJ2-7	ASRDSSSYEQY
TRBV4-1	few	TRBJ1-1	ASSQEGLNTEAF
TRBV4-2	NA	TRBJ1-1	ASSQTPGRAF
TRBV6-1	NA	TRBJ2-5	ASWDLTGTSGHAGQY
TRBV30	NA	TRBJ1-2	AWGPGRTLLGGYGYT
TRBV9	few	TRBJ1-6	ASSVGPSGDSPLH
TRBV12-3/TRBV12-4	many	TRBJ1-2	ASSPWDREDGYT
TRBV10-3	few	TRBJ1-2	AISEDPNYGYT
TRBV2	few	TRBJ2-5	ASSEVLVQETQY
TRBV5-1	many	TRBJ1-1	ASSLAGGGHWAEAF
TRBV5-5	NA	TRBJ1-3	ASSSRDRPPLGNTIY
TRBV3-1	once	TRBJ2-7	ASSQAPGQGGEQY
TRBV5-4	NA	TRBJ1-6	ASSLAGAAYNSPLH
TRBV4-1	NA	TRBJ2-3	ASSQRSQGAGDTQY
TRBV2	many	TRBJ1-6	ASSRDGGYNSPLH
TRBV6-5	few	TRBJ2-6	ASSYFAAVGGANVLT
TRBV7-3	NA	TRBJ2-2	ASSLKFEKFAWGANTGELF
TRBV6-2/TRBV6-3	NA	TRBJ1-2	ASSYRRETDGYT
TRBV5-1	few	TRBJ1-1	ASGEGVGDTEAF
TRBV7-9	NA	TRBJ2-2	ASSPGWAGDTGELF
TRBV3-1	many	TRBJ2-3	ASSRGSGGVTDTQY
TRBV28	many	TRBJ1-1	ASSLTGRQSAF
TRBV28	many	TRBJ2-7	ASSLRGTYEQY
TRBV2	many	TRBJ1-1	ASSGPSGGLNTEAF
TRBV20-1	many	TRBJ1-2	SARWGSNYGYT